The 30 T cell receptor beta chains listed next were all sequenced from one sample in a study of T cell responses to AZD1222 COVID-19 vaccine. Produced via immunoSEQ multiplex PCR; TCRdb's table is partial and in-frame only. Of over 130,000 clones listed, 94% are singletons. This specimen was peripheral blood, taken on day 0 of AZD1222 vaccination. Receptor source: an adult in good health.

This clone has a single count. The chain has TRBV6-5 and TRBJ1-1; D not certain. Germline V gene data show CDR1 as MNHEY and CDR2 as SVGAGI. The CDR3 sequence is 13 residues long. V lost 8 bases to trimming and J lost 6 bases, with 16 bases between them. As DNA, the CDR3 is TGTGCCAGCTACCCTTGGGGAGGGTCTGAAGCTTTCTTT. Its protein product is CASYPWGGSEAFF.

The chain recombines TRBV3-1 (or the pseudogene TRBV3-2) with TRBJ2-3; D perhaps matches TRBD2 (6 bases). This CDR3 region has 15 residues. Germline CDR1 reads LGHDT; CDR2 reads YNNKEL (reference sequence). Trimming stripped 4 bases from V and 7 bases from J, with 18 bases between. The CDR3 DNA sequence: TGTGCCAGCAGCCCACCGGGACTTACTCAGAATACGCAGTATTTT. It translates to CASSPPGLTQNTQYF.

The CDR3 DNA follows: TGCGCCAGCAGCTTGGAGGGACAGATTACTGAAGCTTTCTTT. Encoded protein: CASSLEGQITEAFF. The chain is built from TRBV5-1 and TRBJ1-1, with 7 bases matching TRBD1. CDR1 and CDR2 from the germline V gene are SGHRS and YFSETQ. The CDR3 consists of 14 residues. Trimming took 0 bases from V and 5 from J; bases not matched to a gene: 4.

This clone was seen a few times. V is TRBV5-1 and J is TRBJ2-3, with a possible D match to TRBD1 (5 bases). Looked up from germline, CDR1 is SGHRS and CDR2 is YFSETQ. V was pared by 1 base and J by 9 bases, with 9 bases between. The CDR3 length is 12 residues. The CDR3 DNA is TGCGCCAGCAGCTTGAGAAGGGGAACGCAGTATTTT. The encoded protein is CASSLRRGTQYF.

The chain has TRBV9 and TRBJ1-2; TRBD1 might be the D (5 bases). The CDR3 totals 14 residues. From germline, CDR1 is SGDLS and CDR2 YYNGEE. The ends were cut back, 3 bases at V and 3 bases at J, with 12 bases in the middle. The CDR3 nucleotides read TGTGCCAGCAGCGGTGGGACCGGAGACTATGGCTACACCTTC. Its protein product is CASSGGTGDYGYTF.

This clone was recorded only once. A junction end diverges from the germline sequence, so it may reflect a read error. The chain carries TRBV24-1 and TRBJ1-2; perhaps TRBD1 as D (5 bases). This CDR3 is 14 amino acids long. CDR1 and CDR2 (germline): KGHDR, SFDVKD. The CDR3: CAASGGALGYGYTF. The DNA for the CDR3 is TGTGCCGCCAGTGGTGGGGCCCTGGGCTATGGCTACACCTTC.

The V and J genes are TRBV19 and TRBJ2-3; 9 positions match TRBD2. The CDR3 runs to 16 residues. Losses at the gene ends were 3 bases for V and 3 bases for J; bases not matched to a gene: 7. CDR1 is LNHDA and CDR2 is SQIVND in the germline V gene (reference sequence). CDR3 bases: TGTGCCAGTAGTATCAGGCGGGGGGGCGTAACAGATACGCAGTATTTT. The encoded protein is CASSIRRGGVTDTQYF.

The J gene is TRBJ2-1, the V gene TRBV19, with D possibly being TRBD2 (6 bases). V gave up 3 bases and J gave up 1 base, with 7 bases separating them. Germline V CDR1 and CDR2: LNHDA, SQIVND (reference sequence). This CDR3 has 14 amino acids. CDR3 sequence (DNA): TGTGCCAGTAGTATTGCGGGATCCTACAATGAGCAGTTCTTC. Its protein is CASSIAGSYNEQFF.

J is TRBJ1-2 and V is TRBV7-2; D is unclear. The CDR3 totals 14 residues. V lost 2 bases, J lost 4 bases, and 11 bases lay in between. The germline gives CDR1 SGHTA, CDR2 FQGNSA. The CDR3 bases are TGTGCCAGCAGCTTAAACTCAGCCCTCTATGGCTACACCTTC. Its translation is CASSLNSALYGYTF.

This chain joins TRBV30 and TRBJ2-1, with TRBD2 identical over 12 bases. This CDR3 is built from 17 residues. With 4 bases clipped from V and 8 bases from J, the junction kept 15 bases outside the gene matches. Germline assignment: CDR1 GTSNPN and CDR2 SVGIG (reference sequence). The CDR3 is CAWTLHTTSGGQDEQFF. In nucleotides, the CDR3 is TGTGCCTGGACCCTTCACACCACTAGCGGGGGGCAGGATGAGCAGTTCTTC.

The rearrangement links TRBV4-2 to TRBJ2-1, with TRBD2 matching 12 bases. The V gene end was trimmed by 1 base and the J gene end by 6 bases; junction bases not matched to a gene: 7. CDR3 length: 17 residues. Germline values: CDR1 LGHNA, CDR2 YNFKEQ. The CDR3 bases are TGTGCCAGCAGCCAAGCCCCTCTAGCGGGAGGGGGCAATGAGCAGTTCTTC. It encodes CASSQAPLAGGGNEQFF.

This chain joins TRBV6-6 and TRBJ1-5; D perhaps matches TRBD1 (6 bases). V was clipped by 10 bases and J by 3 bases, with 13 bases between them. CDR3 length: 13 amino acids. From germline, CDR1 is MNHNY and CDR2 SVGAGI (reference sequence). The CDR3 bases are TGTGCCACGACGGACAGAGTCAATCAGCCCCAGCATTTT. This gives the protein CATTDRVNQPQHF.

The chain combines TRBV19 with TRBJ1-1, with D possibly being TRBD1 (5 bases). Germline V gene data show CDR1 as LNHDA and CDR2 as SQIVND (reference sequence). Trimming cost V 4 bases and J 5 bases, with 11 bases left between them. The CDR3 length is 13 residues. The CDR3 nucleotides are TGTGCCAGTAGTACCATCGGGGGGACTGAAGCTTTCTTT. Amino acids: CASSTIGGTEAFF.

The rearrangement uses TRBV6-5 and TRBJ2-5; D not certain. The CDR3 covers 14 residues. CDR1 and CDR2 (germline): MNHEY, SVGAGI. The germline V and J ends were trimmed by 0 bases and 1 base, with 6 bases remaining between them. CDR3 amino acids: CASSYSSPQETQYF. In nucleotides, the CDR3 is TGTGCCAGCAGTTACTCGTCCCCCCAAGAGACCCAGTACTTC.

This clone was found once. This sequence joins TRBV5-6 and TRBJ1-2, with 10 bases fitting TRBD1. From germline, CDR1 is SGHDT and CDR2 YYEEEE. The J segment lost 5 bases and the V segment lost 2 bases, leaving 6 bases of the junction unmatched. This CDR3 is 15 amino acids long. The CDR3 sequence is CASSLTAGQGYGYTF. The CDR3 DNA sequence: TGTGCCAGCAGCTTAACTGCGGGACAGGGGTATGGCTACACCTTC.

The chain uses TRBV5-1 and TRBJ2-5, with TRBD2 as a possible D gene (5 bases). Trimming stripped 2 bases from V and 1 base from J, with 9 bases between. Germline CDR1 SGHRS, CDR2 YFSETQ. The CDR3 length is 14 residues. The CDR3 DNA follows: TGCGCCAGCAGCTTCTCCAGCGGCCAAGAGACCCAGTACTTC. The encoded protein is CASSFSSGQETQYF.

The genes are TRBV7-9 and TRBJ2-7, with 8 bases that match TRBD2. J was trimmed by 4 bases and V by 5 bases; bases with no gene match: 13. Germline values: CDR1 SEHNR, CDR2 FQNEAQ (reference sequence). The CDR3 totals 16 residues. The CDR3 region has the DNA TGTGCCAGCAGCCCCATCGGGGCCGGGGGGGTTTACGAGCAGTACGTC. The encoded protein is CASSPIGAGGVYEQYV.

The genes are TRBV7-6 and TRBJ2-2; TRBD2 aligns across 8 bases. Germline V gene sequence: CDR1 SGHVS, CDR2 FNYEAQ. The J segment lost 5 bases and the V segment lost 4 bases, leaving 12 bases of the junction unmatched. There are 17 residues in the CDR3. CDR3 sequence: CASSSSAGGSGTGELFF. CDR3 sequence (DNA): TGTGCCAGCAGCTCAAGTGCGGGGGGCAGTGGTACCGGGGAGCTGTTTTTT.

V is TRBV30 and J is TRBJ2-4; 7 bases fit TRBD2. The V gene end was trimmed by 5 bases and the J gene end by 7 bases; junction bases not matched to a gene: 11. The CDR3 spans 14 residues. CDR1 and CDR2 (germline): GTSNPN, SVGIG (reference sequence). The CDR3 region has the DNA TGTGCCTGGGGGCGGGGCGGGAGCATGAACATTCAGTACTTC. This encodes CAWGRGGSMNIQYF.

J is TRBJ2-5 and V is TRBV6-5; D not certain. V shed 6 bases and J shed 5 bases, with 10 bases lying between them. Looked up from germline, CDR1 is MNHEY and CDR2 is SVGAGI. The CDR3 consists of 12 residues. CDR3 loop: CASRGMGETQYF. DNA of the CDR3: TGTGCCAGCAGAGGGATGGGGGAGACCCAGTACTTC.

A remark on this clone: The sample carries other DNA sequences with the same CDR3. This chain links TRBV12-3 or TRBV12-4 with TRBJ1-3; D remains ambiguous. The V and J ends lost 5 bases and 2 bases respectively, with 7 bases between them. The CDR3 consists of 13 residues. The CDR3 coding sequence is TGTGCCAGCAGTGCGACGGCTGGAAACACCATATATTTT. As protein: CASSATAGNTIYF.

The chain is built from TRBV5-6 and TRBJ1-2; no definite D call. The CDR3 consists of 14 residues. The germline V and J ends were trimmed by 0 bases and 2 bases, with 8 bases remaining between them. Germline CDR1 reads SGHDT; CDR2 reads YYEEEE. CDR3 residues: CASSLAQKNYGYTF. The CDR3 DNA reads TGTGCCAGCAGCTTGGCCCAAAAAAACTATGGCTACACCTTC.

This clone was detected only once. The gene calls are TRBV7-3 and TRBJ1-5, with 8 bases that match TRBD1. Germline CDR1 SGHTA, CDR2 FQGTGA. V lost 9 bases to trimming and J lost 2 bases; unmatched junction nucleotides: 9. The CDR3 has 15 residues. The CDR3 loop is CASAPDRGRNQPQHF. DNA for the CDR3: TGTGCCAGTGCCCCAGACAGGGGTCGCAATCAGCCCCAGCATTTT.

The rearrangement joins TRBV3-1 (or the pseudogene TRBV3-2) to TRBJ2-1; TRBD2 matches at 10 bases. The CDR3 has 17 amino acids. Trimming at V came to 0 bases and at J to 2 bases, leaving 4 bases not matched to a gene. Per germline, CDR1 LGHDT and CDR2 YNNKEL (reference sequence). In DNA form, the CDR3 reads TGTGCCAGCAGCCAAGAACTAGCGGGGCTCACCTACAATGAGCAGTTCTTC. Amino acids: CASSQELAGLTYNEQFF.

This chain links TRBV27 with TRBJ2-3; D is uncertain. Between the trimmed V and J ends, which lost 8 bases and 8 bases, there was a span of 32 bases. CDR1 is MNHEY, CDR2 SMNVEV, per germline (reference sequence). This CDR3 region has 18 residues. The CDR3 here is CASRSLLLGLTGWGTQYF. The DNA of the CDR3 is TGTGCCAGCCGGTCTCTCCTCCTGGGATTGACTGGATGGGGTACGCAGTATTTT.

V usage is TRBV5-1 and J usage is TRBJ1-2; 9 nucleotides agree with TRBD1. V lost 5 bases, J lost 7 bases, and 9 bases stayed unmatched. From germline, CDR1 is SGHRS and CDR2 YFSETQ. The CDR3 is made up of 14 amino acids. The CDR3 DNA reads TGCGCCAGCAGGGGACAGGGAGAGAGCGGTGGCTACACCTTC. Its protein is CASRGQGESGGYTF.

CDR3 DNA sequence: TGCAGCGTGGGAGACAGGGGAAACTATGGCTACACCTTC. This encodes CSVGDRGNYGYTF. The V call is TRBV29-1, the J call TRBJ1-2, with 8 bases that match TRBD1. CDR1 and CDR2 (germline): SQVTM, ANQGSEA. The CDR3 has 13 amino acids. After removal of 6 bases from V and 2 bases from J, the junction contained 5 bases not matched to a gene.

The chain combines TRBV7-8 with TRBJ2-5; unclear D gene. V lost 7 bases, J lost 2 bases, and 11 bases lay in between. The germline V gene has CDR1 SGHVS and CDR2 FQNEAQ. The CDR3 consists of 13 residues. The CDR3 DNA follows: TGTGCCAGCACCTCCACAGAACAAGAGACCCAGTACTTC. The encoded protein is CASTSTEQETQYF.

V and J are TRBV19 and TRBJ1-1, with 7 bases identical to TRBD1. The CDR3 length is 14 residues. V was clipped by 5 bases and J by 1 base; unmatched bases: 4. Germline CDR1 LNHDA, CDR2 SQIVND (reference sequence). Written as DNA, the CDR3 is TGTGCCAGTAGTGCAGGGGGGGGGAACACTGAAGCTTTCTTT. It translates to CASSAGGGNTEAFF.

V and J are TRBV2 and TRBJ2-1; TRBD2 matches 10 bases. Germline CDR1 is SNHLY and CDR2 is FYNNEI. CDR3 length: 15 residues. V lost 4 bases to trimming and J lost 3 bases; unmatched junction nucleotides: 3. This CDR3 is CASSGTSGSYNEQFF. The CDR3 coding sequence is TGTGCCAGCAGTGGGACTAGCGGTAGCTACAATGAGCAGTTCTTC. Full variable domain (missing parts from reference TRBV2 and TRBJ2-1): EPEVTQTPSHQVTQMGQEVILRCVPISNHLYFYWYRQILGQKVEFLVSFYNNEISEKSEIFDDQFSVERPDGSNFTLKIRSTKLEDSAMYFCASSGTSGSYNEQFFGPGTRLTVL.